This entry lists 26 T cell receptor beta chains sequenced from one sample in a study of CD8+CD57+ T cells in acquired aplastic anemia. Patients chosen for sequencing had shown CD8+CD57+ cell expansion by flow cytometry. Genomic DNA, serving as template, underwent TCR beta VDJ and CDR3 profiling. TCRdb processed the reads anew with MiXCR; each CDR3 protein has one entry. Among about 180,000 distinct CDR3 sequences, roughly 43% were seen once, and the ten largest hold roughly 1.2%. What was sequenced was sorted CD4+, CD8+, or CD8+CD57+ T cells (not recorded which) from PBMCs. Every receptor here comes from a human donor with aplastic anemia.

This clonotype has more than one count but fewer than ten. The chain recombines TRBV10-3 with TRBJ2-3, with D unclear. The length of the CDR3 is 15 residues. Germline lookup yields CDR1 ENHRY and CDR2 SYGVKD. Trimming took 3 bases from V and 2 from J, leaving 12 bases between them. CDR3 loop: CAISEKGPSTDTQYF. As DNA, the CDR3 is TGTGCCATCAGTGAAAAGGGTCCGTCCACAGATACGCAGTATTTT.

The V gene is TRBV2, the J gene TRBJ1-5; D might be TRBD1 (6 bases). The CDR3 runs to 15 residues. Germline CDR1 SNHLY, CDR2 FYNNEI. The V end lost 3 bases, the J end lost 4 bases, and 13 bases lay between the germline ends. The CDR3 coding sequence is TGTGCCAGCAGTGATTCGACAGGCCCAAATCAGCCCCAGCATTTT. Translated, it gives CASSDSTGPNQPQHF.

There are many counts of this clonotype. This chain connects TRBV20-1 to TRBJ2-7, with 10 bases aligning to TRBD2. CDR1 is DFQATT and CDR2 is SNEGSKA in the germline V gene (reference sequence). J lost 2 bases, V lost 6 bases, and 10 bases had no gene match. CDR3 size: 15 residues. The CDR3 sequence is CSAHEPLAGAYEQYF. The CDR3 region has the DNA TGCAGTGCGCATGAGCCTCTAGCGGGGGCCTACGAGCAGTACTTC.

This clonotype occurred many times. J is TRBJ1-3 and V is TRBV9, with D possibly matching TRBD1 (5 bases). V gave up 0 bases and J gave up 4 bases, with 8 bases separating them. From germline, CDR1 is SGDLS and CDR2 YYNGEE. The CDR3 runs 14 residues. The CDR3 nucleotides are TGTGCCAGCAGCGTAGCTGGGGCAGGAAACACCATATATTTT. Encoded protein: CASSVAGAGNTIYF.

This clonotype has a handful of counts. CDR3 loop: CATYPGRGRTDTQYF. In DNA, the CDR3 is TGTGCCACCTACCCTGGCAGGGGGCGCACAGATACGCAGTATTTT. The rearrangement joins TRBV19 to TRBJ2-3; 8 nucleotides agree with TRBD1. V lost 10 bases, J lost 1 base, and 10 bases stayed unmatched. The CDR3 spans 15 residues. Germline V gives CDR1 LNHDA, CDR2 SQIVND (reference sequence).

The chain joins TRBV5-1 to TRBJ2-1; a weak D match, TRBD1 (6 bases). Trimming pared 0 bases from V and 4 bases from J, leaving 11 bases between. Per germline, CDR1 SGHRS and CDR2 YFSETQ. CDR3 length equals 15 residues. In DNA form, the CDR3 reads TGCGCCAGCAGCTTGGGGCTAGGGGGATACAATGAGCAGTTCTTC. This codes for CASSLGLGGYNEQFF.

The chain joins TRBV2 to TRBJ1-1; 9 nucleotides align to TRBD1. Germline assignment: CDR1 SNHLY and CDR2 FYNNEI. Trimming at V came to 6 bases and at J to 6 bases, leaving 8 bases not matched to a gene. CDR3 length: 14 amino acids. The CDR3 loop reads CASRRDRESAEAFF. In DNA, the CDR3 is TGTGCCAGCAGGAGGGACAGGGAGTCCGCTGAAGCTTTCTTT.

The chain joins TRBV11-1 to TRBJ2-7; TRBD2 agrees at 13 bases. CDR1 and CDR2 from the germline V gene are SGHAT and FQDESV (reference sequence). Losses at the gene ends were 9 bases for V and 1 base for J; bases not matched to a gene: 18. This CDR3 spans 19 amino acids. In DNA, the CDR3 is TGTGCCAGTAGCGATCCGACCGGACTAGCGGGAGTTCGATCCTACGAGCAGTACTTC. Translated: CASSDPTGLAGVRSYEQYF. The complete variable domain, with remaining parts taken from reference TRBV11-1 and TRBJ2-7, reads EAEVAQSPRYKITEKSQAVAFWCDPISGHATLYWYRQILGQGPELLVQFQDESVVDDSQLPKDRFSAERLKGVDSTLKIQPAELGDSAMYLCASSDPTGLAGVRSYEQYFGPGTRLTVT.

There are many counts of this clonotype. J is TRBJ2-3 and V is TRBV7-2; D possibly corresponds to TRBD2 (7 bases). The germline V gene has CDR1 SGHTA and CDR2 FQGNSA. CDR3 length: 14 amino acids. The V gene lost 5 bases and the J gene lost 6 bases, with 15 bases spanning the gap. The CDR3 region has the DNA TGTGCCAGCAGCCCCCTCCGGGGGGCGGATACGCAGTATTTT. It yields the protein CASSPLRGADTQYF.

This clonotype was recorded many times. The V and J genes are TRBV20-1 and TRBJ2-5, with 7 positions matching TRBD2. Germline CDR1 and CDR2: DFQATT and SNEGSKA (reference sequence). V was clipped by 4 bases and J by 2 bases; unmatched bases: 4. The CDR3 runs to 13 residues. The CDR3, as DNA: TGCAGTGCTATTCTTAGCGGGCAAGAGACCCAGTACTTC. Its translation is CSAILSGQETQYF.

Ten or more counts support this clonotype. This chain links TRBV15 with TRBJ1-5; D is possibly TRBD1 (6 bases). There are 15 residues in the CDR3. Germline V gene data show CDR1 as LNHNV and CDR2 as YYDKDF (reference sequence). The V and J ends lost 0 bases and 4 bases respectively, with 10 bases between them. CDR3: CATSRDKGGNQPQHF. CDR3 nucleotide sequence: TGTGCCACCAGCAGAGATAAAGGGGGAAATCAGCCCCAGCATTTT.

This clonotype has more than one count but fewer than ten. V usage is TRBV7-9 and J usage is TRBJ1-6, with D hard to call. Trimming stripped 3 bases from V and 10 bases from J, with 13 bases between. The CDR3 is 14 amino acids. Germline assignment: CDR1 SEHNR and CDR2 FQNEAQ (reference sequence). The CDR3 sequence: CASSLYNPDSPLHF. The CDR3 nucleotides are TGTGCCAGCAGCTTGTATAATCCGGACTCACCCCTCCACTTT.

This chain joins TRBV19 and TRBJ2-1, with D unclear. Germline-derived CDR1 and CDR2 are LNHDA and SQIVND (reference sequence). This CDR3 spans 13 amino acids. The V gene lost 5 bases and the J gene lost 7 bases, with 12 bases spanning the gap. For the CDR3, the DNA is TGTGCCAGTAGTGTCCGATCTTCGAATGAGCAGTTCTTC. Protein: CASSVRSSNEQFF. Full variable domain (remainder filled in from reference TRBV19 and TRBJ2-1): DGGITQSPKYLFRKEGQNVTLSCEQNLNHDAMYWYRQDPGQGLRLIYYSQIVNDFQKGDIAEGYSVSREKKESFPLTVTSAQKNPTAFYLCASSVRSSNEQFFGPGTRLTVL.

In its sample, this clonotype was seen many times. V gene TRBV19 combines with J gene TRBJ1-5; 9 nucleotides align to TRBD1. Germline-derived CDR1 and CDR2 are LNHDA and SQIVND (reference sequence). V gave up 6 bases and J gave up 3 bases; unmatched junction bases: 9. The CDR3 is 16 amino acids. CDR3 in amino acids: CASSPKGQGTNQPQHF. As DNA, the CDR3 is TGTGCCAGTAGCCCAAAGGGACAGGGTACCAATCAGCCCCAGCATTTT.

This clonotype was picked up a small number of times. The V call is TRBV6-1, the J call TRBJ1-3, with a tentative D call TRBD1 (6 bases). The germline V gene encodes CDR1 MNHNS and CDR2 SASEGT. This CDR3 comprises 15 residues. Trimming cost V 6 bases and J 0 bases, with 12 bases left between them. Here the CDR3 reads CASSSTGSSGNTIYF. Here the CDR3 DNA reads TGTGCCAGCAGCTCGACAGGAAGCTCTGGAAACACCATATATTTT.

The chain recombines TRBV7-8 with TRBJ1-1; the D gene is possibly TRBD1 (5 bases). CDR3 length equals 14 residues. CDR1 is SGHVS and CDR2 is FQNEAQ in the germline V gene. The germline V and J ends were trimmed by 1 base and 1 base, with 7 bases remaining between them. CDR3 loop: CASSLVTGNTEAFF. In DNA form, the CDR3 reads TGTGCCAGCAGCTTAGTCACAGGGAACACTGAAGCTTTCTTT.

This clonotype has at least ten counts. The chain employs TRBV6-6 and TRBJ1-1; 8 bases line up with TRBD1. Germline CDR1 reads MNHNY; CDR2 reads SVGAGI (reference sequence). This CDR3 is 15 amino acids long. V gave up 1 base and J gave up 4 bases; unmatched junction bases: 5. This chain's CDR3 is CASSYWSGGTTEAFF. CDR3 bases: TGTGCCAGCAGTTACTGGTCAGGGGGCACCACTGAAGCTTTCTTT.

The rearrangement links TRBV15 to TRBJ2-7, with D perhaps given as TRBD1 or TRBD2 (5 bases each). CDR3 length: 13 amino acids. Per the germline V gene, CDR1 is LNHNV and CDR2 is YYDKDF (reference sequence). V was trimmed by 6 bases and J by 2 bases, leaving 11 bases between them. For the CDR3, the DNA is TGTGCCACCAGACGGGACCGCGCCTACGAGCAGTACTTC. Its translation is CATRRDRAYEQYF.

The gene calls are TRBV7-7 and TRBJ1-4; D gene ambiguous. CDR3 length: 13 amino acids. The ends were cut back, 1 base at V and 8 bases at J, with 8 bases in the middle. Germline V gene data show CDR1 as SSHAT and CDR2 as FNYEAQ (reference sequence). This CDR3 reads CASSLGGREKLFF. CDR3 DNA: TGTGCCAGCAGCTTAGGGGGTCGGGAAAAACTGTTTTTT.

At least ten counts were recorded for this clonotype. The chain is built from TRBV5-5 and TRBJ2-3, with D unresolved. Germline assignment: CDR1 SGHKS and CDR2 YYEKEE (reference sequence). V lost 3 bases and J lost 6, with 17 bases in between. The CDR3 sequence is 15 residues long. CDR3 sequence reads: CASSSRPSPWDTQYF. CDR3 bases: TGTGCCAGCAGCTCCCGCCCGAGTCCCTGGGATACGCAGTATTTT.

The CDR3 region is CASSQVGGRRIGELFF. CDR3 DNA sequence: TGTGCCAGCAGCCAAGTCGGCGGACGCCGGATCGGGGAGCTGTTTTTT. The J gene is TRBJ2-2, the V gene TRBV14; D remains unclear. The CDR3 has 16 residues. Between the trimmed V and J ends, which lost 1 base and 7 bases, there was a span of 16 bases. Germline V gene sequence: CDR1 SGHDN, CDR2 FVKESK. Using reference TRBV14 and TRBJ2-2 for the parts outside the CDR3, the full variable domain is EAGVTQFPSHSVIEKGQTVTLRCDPISGHDNLYWYRRVMGKEIKFLLHFVKESKQDESGMPNNRFLAERTGGTYSTLKVQPAELEDSGVYFCASSQVGGRRIGELFFGEGSRLTVL.

The gene calls are TRBV10-3 and TRBJ1-1, with a tentative D call TRBD1 (5 bases). Germline V CDR1 and CDR2: ENHRY, SYGVKD. CDR3 size: 13 residues. Trimming cost V 10 bases and J 1 base, with 13 bases left between them. The CDR3 protein is CATTQDKNTEAFF. The CDR3 nucleotides are TGTGCCACCACGCAGGACAAGAACACTGAAGCTTTCTTT.

The rearrangement links TRBV5-6 to TRBJ1-5; a possible D gene is TRBD1 (5 bases). From germline, CDR1 is SGHDT and CDR2 YYEEEE. The CDR3 has 16 residues. V shed 5 bases and J shed 0 bases, with 15 bases lying between them. As DNA, the CDR3 is TGTGCCAGCAGTTTCGGGGCAGGTCTTAGCAATCAGCCCCAGCATTTT. It codes for CASSFGAGLSNQPQHF.

This clonotype showed up many times. The J gene is TRBJ2-5, the V gene TRBV6-5; TRBD2 agrees at 13 bases. The CDR3 is 14 amino acids. Germline-derived CDR1 and CDR2 are MNHEY and SVGAGI. The ends lost 5 bases at V and 4 bases at J; junction bases unmatched: 1. In nucleotides, the CDR3 is TGTGCCAGCAGTAGACTAGCGGGGGGAGAGACCCAGTACTTC. This sequence encodes CASSRLAGGETQYF.

Concerning this clonotype: This may be a read error, as it is one base from a much larger clone. The chain combines TRBV5-1 with TRBJ2-5; no reliable D call. Germline lookup yields CDR1 SGHRS and CDR2 YFSETQ. The CDR3 is 14 residues long. CDR3: CASSPAPGFETRYF. For the CDR3, the DNA is TGCGCCAGCAGCCCCGCCCCCGGGTTCGAGACCCGGTACTTC.

This clonotype was found many times. The genes are TRBV20-1 and TRBJ1-6; the D is unclear. V lost 5 bases and J lost 14, with 22 bases in between. This CDR3 is built from 14 residues. Germline CDR1 reads DFQATT; CDR2 reads SNEGSKA (reference sequence). The CDR3 DNA reads TGCAGTGCTGTGACCGGCACAGCAATTCGGGCCCTCCACTTT. Its translation: CSAVTGTAIRALHF.